The 19 T cell receptor beta chains below all came from one sample that was sequenced in a study of T-cell reconstitution after alpha-beta-depleted transplantation in children. As it was prepared, the TCRbeta library received unique molecular identifiers. TCRdb re-called the PCR reads through MiXCR, storing one row per CDR3 protein. The repertoire holds about 640,000 distinct CDR3 sequences, with around 17% as singletons. The sample consisted of PBMCs from the stem cell graft donor, taken from the stem cell graft. These receptors originate from a human donor who donated a stem cell graft to a child with acute myeloid leukemia.

The chain has TRBV7-2 and TRBJ1-2; the D gene is possibly TRBD1 (5 bases). Germline V gene lookup returns CDR1 SGHTA and CDR2 FQGNSA. Between the trimmed V and J ends, which lost 5 bases and 5 bases, there was a span of 12 bases. The CDR3 contains 13 residues. CDR3 protein: CASSPVTEYGYTF. CDR3 bases: TGTGCCAGCAGCCCCGTGACAGAGTATGGCTACACCTTC.

The CDR3 DNA reads TGTGCCAGCAGTTACTTGAGCGGGGGCATTGGGACTGAAGCTTTCTTT. Translating gives CASSYLSGGIGTEAFF. The chain is built from TRBV6-5 and TRBJ1-1; D may be TRBD1 (6 bases). This CDR3 comprises 16 residues. In germline, CDR1 is MNHEY, CDR2 SVGAGI. The V end lost 1 base, the J end lost 5 bases, and 17 bases lay between the germline ends.

On this clonotype: This sequence may be a read error, since a much larger clone differs from it by one base. This chain connects TRBV20-1 to TRBJ2-7; possibly TRBD2 for D (7 bases). This CDR3 spans 15 amino acids. Germline CDR1 and CDR2: DFQATT and SNEGSKA (reference sequence). V was trimmed by 6 bases and J by 0 bases, leaving 18 bases between them. Written as DNA, the CDR3 is TGCAGTGCCCGGAGGGGGGGCCCAAGCTCCTACGAGCAGTACTTC. This gives the protein CSARRGGPSSYEQYF.

The chain is built from TRBV5-1 and TRBJ2-5; the D call may be TRBD1 or TRBD2 (5 bases each). The CDR3 spans 13 residues. Trimming removed 0 bases at V and 5 bases at J, with 8 bases between. CDR1 SGHRS and CDR2 YFSETQ come from the germline V gene. The CDR3 DNA is TGCGCCAGCAGCTTGGCCGAGGGGGAGACCCAGTACTTC. It codes for CASSLAEGETQYF.

This clonotype was observed many times. This chain links TRBV15 with TRBJ1-5; D is perhaps TRBD1 (6 bases). The CDR3 length is 15 residues. CDR1 is LNHNV, CDR2 YYDKDF, per germline (reference sequence). Trimming cost V 0 bases and J 3 bases, with 9 bases left between them. The CDR3 loop reads CATSRDRGHNQPQHF. The CDR3, as DNA: TGTGCCACCAGCAGAGACAGGGGCCACAATCAGCCCCAGCATTTT.

This clonotype has at least ten counts. The chain couples TRBV27 to TRBJ2-1; 10 nucleotides match TRBD2. The J segment lost 2 bases and the V segment lost 3 bases, leaving 1 base of the junction unmatched. This CDR3 contains 15 residues. The germline V gene has CDR1 MNHEY and CDR2 SMNVEV (reference sequence). The CDR3 DNA reads TGTGCCAGCAGTTTTAGCGGGGGGCCCTACAATGAGCAGTTCTTC. It specifies CASSFSGGPYNEQFF.

The chain is built from TRBV7-2 and TRBJ2-5, with D unresolved. V lost 5 bases and J 6 bases, leaving 16 bases between the germline ends. CDR3 length: 14 residues. The germline V gene has CDR1 SGHTA and CDR2 FQGNSA. The CDR3 nucleotides read TGTGCCAGCAGCGCCTTAACTGGGTATCAGACCCAGTACTTC. This gives the protein CASSALTGYQTQYF.

This clonotype was seen repeatedly, ten times or more. The chain links TRBV6-4 to TRBJ2-1; 14 positions agree with TRBD2. The CDR3 contains 14 residues. V was clipped by 4 bases and J by 7 bases; unmatched bases: 0. CDR1 and CDR2 from the germline V gene are MRHNA and SNTAGT. In nucleotides, the CDR3 is TGTGCCAGCAGTGGGACTAGCGGGGGGAATGAGCAGTTCTTC. It translates to CASSGTSGGNEQFF.

This clonotype was recorded at least ten times. The rearrangement links TRBV24-1 to TRBJ2-1; tentatively, D is TRBD2 (6 bases). The germline V gene has CDR1 KGHDR and CDR2 SFDVKD. Trimming stripped 0 bases from V and 5 bases from J, with 19 bases between. CDR3 length equals 18 residues. The CDR3 loop is CATSDLGLPGLAHNEQFF. The CDR3 coding sequence is TGTGCCACCAGTGATTTGGGACTGCCGGGACTCGCTCACAATGAGCAGTTCTTC.

This clonotype was seen more than once but under ten times. This chain connects TRBV7-2 to TRBJ2-7; 7 bases align to TRBD2. This CDR3 region has 13 residues. Trimming at V came to 8 bases and at J to 4 bases, leaving 8 bases not matched to a gene. Germline loops: CDR1 SGHTA, CDR2 FQGNSA. CDR3 sequence reads: CASSLAGRYEQYF. Here the CDR3 DNA reads TGTGCCAGCTCTTTAGCGGGTCGATACGAGCAGTACTTC. The entire variable domain, with the rest obtained from reference TRBV7-2 and TRBJ2-7, is as follows: GAGVSQSPSNKVTEKGKDVELRCDPISGHTALYWYRQSLGQGLEFLIYFQGNSAPDKSGLPSDRFSAERTGGSVSTLTIQRTQQEDSAVYLCASSLAGRYEQYFGPGTRLTVT.

This chain uses TRBV5-1 with TRBJ2-7; the match to TRBD2 covers 8 bases. Germline CDR1 is SGHRS and CDR2 is YFSETQ. This CDR3 has 13 amino acids. V lost 1 base, J lost 5 bases, and 2 bases stayed unmatched. The CDR3 sequence is CASSLPAGDEQYV. CDR3 DNA sequence: TGCGCCAGCAGCTTGCCAGCGGGGGACGAGCAGTACGTC.

This clonotype occurred many times. CDR3 nucleotide sequence: TGTGCCAGCAGTTCCCCTGGAGGAGGCGGGAGCTCCTACGAGCAGTACTTC. Translating gives CASSSPGGGGSSYEQYF. The V call is TRBV27, the J call TRBJ2-7; 7 bases match TRBD2. Germline CDR1 is MNHEY and CDR2 is SMNVEV (reference sequence). The CDR3 length is 17 residues. Unmatched junction bases numbered 12, after V lost 4 bases and J lost 0 bases.

The V call is TRBV15, the J call TRBJ1-1, with a tentative D call TRBD1 (6 bases). V lost 3 bases to trimming and J lost 11 bases, with 22 bases between them. The CDR3 has 15 residues. Germline V CDR1 and CDR2: LNHNV, YYDKDF (reference sequence). CDR3 in amino acids: CATSSSITRGGGAFF. The CDR3 nucleotides are TGTGCCACCAGCAGCAGTATTACCAGAGGGGGGGGGGCTTTCTTT.

In DNA, the CDR3 is TGTGCCAGCAGTTGGACTTCTGGGGCCAACGTCCTGACTTTC. It translates to CASSWTSGANVLTF. The V gene is TRBV12-3 or TRBV12-4, the J gene TRBJ2-6; D possibly corresponds to TRBD2 (5 bases). The CDR3 runs 14 residues. Trimming cost V 4 bases and J 1 base, with 5 bases left between them.

The CDR3 spells CASSVLVGAYGYTF. The CDR3 DNA follows: TGTGCCAGCAGTGTGCTCGTCGGGGCGTACGGCTACACCTTC. The chain recombines TRBV2 with TRBJ1-2; D perhaps matches TRBD1 (5 bases). The V end lost 4 bases, the J end lost 8 bases, and 17 bases lay between the germline ends. From germline, CDR1 is SNHLY and CDR2 FYNNEI. The length of the CDR3 is 14 residues.

This clonotype occurred a few times. The V call is TRBV14, the J call TRBJ1-2; weak D call: TRBD1 (5 bases). CDR1 SGHDN and CDR2 FVKESK come from the germline V gene. This CDR3 spans 14 amino acids. V gave up 4 bases and J gave up 7 bases, with 16 bases separating them. CDR3 nucleotide sequence: TGTGCCAGCAGCCTCTCCGGGACTACCCCTGGCTACACCTTC. Protein product: CASSLSGTTPGYTF.

The rearrangement links TRBV19 to TRBJ2-3; possible D gene TRBD1, 6 bases. Per the germline V gene, CDR1 is LNHDA and CDR2 is SQIVND (reference sequence). The V and J ends lost 6 bases and 2 bases respectively, with 12 bases between them. The CDR3 runs 14 residues. CDR3 region: CASRPRTATDTQYF. In DNA, the CDR3 is TGTGCCAGTAGACCCCGGACAGCCACAGATACGCAGTATTTT.

This clonotype was seen at least ten times. The V gene is TRBV6-5, the J gene TRBJ1-1; unclear D gene. Looked up from germline, CDR1 is MNHEY and CDR2 is SVGAGI. The CDR3 loop spans 14 amino acids. V lost 0 bases and J 3 bases, leaving 8 bases between the germline ends. The CDR3 reads CASSYSLRDTEAFF. The CDR3 region has the DNA TGTGCCAGCAGTTACTCCTTGAGGGACACTGAAGCTTTCTTT.

The table lists this clonotype with many counts. V usage is TRBV13 and J usage is TRBJ2-7; either TRBD1 or TRBD2 may fit D (5 bases each). Germline CDR1 and CDR2: PRHDT and FYEKMQ (reference sequence). The V end was cut by 0 bases, the J end by 5 bases, with 11 bases between. This CDR3 contains 14 residues. The CDR3 coding sequence is TGTGCCAGCAGCTTAGGGGACATGGGGGACGAGCAGTACTTC. It specifies CASSLGDMGDEQYF.